This T cell receptor beta chain was retrieved from a study of T and B cells in COVID-19 patients. Multiplex PCR with BIOMED2 TRB-A/B primer pools amplified TRB rearrangements. TCRdb called the multiplex PCR reads again in MiXCR, with one record for every CDR3 protein. The data contain 7,000 to 8,000 distinct CDR3 sequences, 26% of them seen just once; the ten biggest clones take up about a sixth. This clonotype is labeled as medium-sized (0.01 to 0.1%). TRB was amplified from roughly 250-500 ng of blood genomic DNA. Germline CDR1 is SGHNT and CDR2 is YYREEE (reference sequence). The CDR3 runs 14 residues. Trimming cost V 2 bases and J 5 bases; bases outside gene matches: 5.

The receptor comes from a human donor with active COVID-19. The J gene is TRBJ2-5, the V gene TRBV5-4; 8 bases fit TRBD1. The specimen sequenced was blood. The CDR3 reads CASSFQGAVETQYF. CDR3 coding DNA: TGTGCCAGCAGCTTCCAGGGGGCGGTTGAGACCCAGTACTTC.